The 12 T cell receptor beta chains reported below all come from one sample, sequenced in a study of control samples from healthy donors and cancer patients. Here immunoSEQ multiplex PCR was the method, and the copy in TCRdb shows in-frame clones only, minus some. The repertoire holds about 98,000 clones, with roughly three quarters as singletons. The sequenced sample consisted of blood. The receptors come from a woman aged 25 to 39 in good health.

The V call is TRBV7-2, the J call TRBJ2-1; 9 nucleotides agree with TRBD1. After removal of 5 bases from V and 0 bases from J, the junction contained 8 bases not matched to a gene. The CDR3 is made up of 17 amino acids. Germline V CDR1 and CDR2: SGHTA, FQGNSA. CDR3 DNA sequence: TGTGCCAGCAGCCTTAGGACAGGGGCCTACTCCTACAATGAGCAGTTCTTC. Amino acid sequence: CASSLRTGAYSYNEQFF.

The chain links TRBV19 to TRBJ1-6; D uncertain. V lost 7 bases and J lost 15, with 13 bases in between. There are 11 residues in the CDR3. The germline V gene has CDR1 LNHDA and CDR2 SQIVND (reference sequence). The DNA of the CDR3 is TGTGCCAGTAAGGATCGTTCGGTCCTCCACTTT. As protein: CASKDRSVLHF.

The chain employs TRBV18 and TRBJ1-3, with no clear D. The V and J ends lost 1 base and 0 bases respectively, with 4 bases between them. This CDR3 spans 14 amino acids. Germline V CDR1 and CDR2: KGHSH, LQKENI. The DNA of the CDR3 is TGTGCCAGCTCACCACAAGACTCTGGAAACACCATATATTTT. Translating gives CASSPQDSGNTIYF.

The V and J genes are TRBV6-6 and TRBJ1-3, with D possibly TRBD1 on 5 matching bases. The length of the CDR3 is 14 residues. The V end lost 6 bases, the J end lost 0 bases, and 9 bases lay between the germline ends. Germline loops: CDR1 MNHNY, CDR2 SVGAGI (reference sequence). CDR3 coding DNA: TGTGCCAGCAGCCGTGGGACCTCTGGAAACACCATATATTTT. It is translated as CASSRGTSGNTIYF.

Only a few counts were recorded for this clone. This sequence joins TRBV6-5 and TRBJ1-1; 8 bases are a match to TRBD1. The CDR3 covers 14 residues. Germline CDR1 and CDR2: MNHEY and SVGAGI. After removal of 5 bases from V and 6 bases from J, the junction contained 8 bases not matched to a gene. The CDR3 protein is CASSRHTGGAEAFF. Written as DNA, the CDR3 is TGTGCCAGCAGTCGACATACAGGGGGGGCTGAAGCTTTCTTT.

The chain has TRBV6-2 or TRBV6-3 and TRBJ2-7; D is uncertain. CDR3 size: 13 residues. Germline CDR1 and CDR2: MNHEY and SVGEGT. Trimming pared 3 bases from V and 0 bases from J, leaving 6 bases between. The CDR3: CASSYHYSYEQYF. The CDR3 DNA reads as TGTGCCAGCAGTTATCACTACTCCTACGAGCAGTACTTC.

The J gene is TRBJ2-5, the V gene TRBV10-1; 8 positions match TRBD1. After removal of 5 bases from V and 3 bases from J, the junction contained 2 bases not matched to a gene. Germline loops: CDR1 WNHNN, CDR2 SYGVQD (reference sequence). The length of the CDR3 is 13 residues. The CDR3 DNA is TGCGCCAGCAGTCGGGACAGGAAAGAGACCCAGTACTTC. This gives the protein CASSRDRKETQYF.

This chain uses TRBV4-3 with TRBJ2-3; D may be TRBD1 (5 bases). Germline CDR1 is LGHNA and CDR2 is YSLEER. Trimming left V 3 bases short and J 5 bases short, with 12 bases between. This CDR3 has 14 residues. The CDR3 coding sequence is TGCGCCAGCAGCCAGGGGCGAGGACAAGATACGCAGTATTTT. Translating it yields CASSQGRGQDTQYF.

This sequence joins TRBV18 and TRBJ2-6; D might be TRBD1 (6 bases). The V end lost 2 bases, the J end lost 2 bases, and 13 bases lay between the germline ends. CDR3 size: 17 residues. Germline V lookup: CDR1 KGHSH, CDR2 LQKENI. The CDR3 nucleotides read TGTGCCAGCTCACCATTGCAGGGGTTAACTGGGGCCAACGTCCTGACTTTC. Amino acid sequence: CASSPLQGLTGANVLTF.

The V gene is TRBV5-6, the J gene TRBJ1-2, with D uncertain. Germline V lookup: CDR1 SGHDT, CDR2 YYEEEE. Trimming removed 1 base at V and 2 bases at J, with 15 bases between. The CDR3 spans 16 residues. CDR3 nucleotides: TGTGCCAGCAGCTTGCGCCCGCCTCGGTTAAACTATGGCTACACCTTC. It codes for CASSLRPPRLNYGYTF.

The genes are TRBV19 and TRBJ2-3, with TRBD2 identical over 8 bases. Germline-derived CDR1 and CDR2 are LNHDA and SQIVND (reference sequence). CDR3 size: 16 residues. Unmatched junction bases numbered 9, after V lost 5 bases and J lost 2 bases. CDR3 nucleotides: TGTGCCAGTAGTTCGGGGTTAGCGGGGACCACAGATACGCAGTATTTT. Translation: CASSSGLAGTTDTQYF.

The gene calls are TRBV5-6 and TRBJ1-2; 9 bases line up with TRBD1. CDR1 is SGHDT, CDR2 YYEEEE, per germline. Losses at the gene ends were 3 bases for V and 8 bases for J; bases not matched to a gene: 2. This CDR3 comprises 12 residues. The CDR3 bases are TGTGCCAGCAGCTCCGGGACAGGGGGCTACACCTTC. Its translation: CASSSGTGGYTF.